These 26 T cell receptor beta chains were sequenced from one sample in a study of long-term antiretroviral therapy in people with HIV. Run at survey level, the immunoSEQ assay was version v3.0. TCRdb's copy holds only in-frame clones and misses some; the assay was immunoSEQ multiplex PCR. This sample has around 16,000 clones; roughly 80% occur once, and the top ten carry around 17%. The sequencing used unsorted PBMCs, collected just before starting antiretroviral therapy. These receptors came from a man aged 35 to 55 with HIV.

V usage is TRBV30 and J usage is TRBJ2-7, with D maybe TRBD1 (7 bases). The CDR3 is 13 amino acids. The V end was cut by 0 bases, the J end by 6 bases, with 12 bases between. From germline, CDR1 is GTSNPN and CDR2 SVGIG (reference sequence). The CDR3 DNA sequence: TGTGCCTGGAGTGTATACAGGGGAGGCGAGCAGTACTTC. This gives the protein CAWSVYRGGEQYF.

The V gene is TRBV7-9, the J gene TRBJ1-1, with 11 nucleotides matching TRBD1. Germline CDR1 is SEHNR and CDR2 is FQNEAQ (reference sequence). Trimming removed 4 bases from V and 4 bases from J; junction bases left unmatched: 2. This CDR3 contains 14 residues. DNA for the CDR3: TGTGCCAGCAGCTCCGGACAGGGGGCCACTGAAGCTTTCTTT. Translating gives CASSSGQGATEAFF.

The V gene is TRBV9, the J gene TRBJ2-2; D assignment may be TRBD1 or TRBD2 (5 bases each). This CDR3 spans 16 amino acids. Looked up from germline, CDR1 is SGDLS and CDR2 is YYNGEE. Trimming removed 4 bases at V and 8 bases at J, with 21 bases between. The CDR3, as DNA: TGTGCCAGCAGCCCCCGTGGGGGAGATGGTGAGGGGGAGCTGTTTTTT. Its translation is CASSPRGGDGEGELFF.

The chain couples TRBV7-3 to TRBJ2-3, with 13 bases lining up with TRBD2. Germline loops: CDR1 SGHTA, CDR2 FQGTGA. CDR3 length: 18 residues. V lost 4 bases to trimming and J lost 0 bases; unmatched junction nucleotides: 7. CDR3 loop: CASSYSGLAGTSTDTQYF. CDR3 DNA sequence: TGTGCCAGCAGCTATTCGGGACTAGCGGGAACTAGCACAGATACGCAGTATTTT. Looking up the rest from reference TRBV7-3 and TRBJ2-3 gives the full variable domain: GAGVSQTPSNKVTEKGKYVELRCDPISGHTALYWYRQSLGQGPEFLIYFQGTGAADDSGLPNDRFFAVRPEGSVSTLKIQRTERGDSAVYLCASSYSGLAGTSTDTQYFGPGTRLTVL.

V gene TRBV4-2 combines with J gene TRBJ2-7, with TRBD2 matching over 8 bases. There are 16 residues in the CDR3. CDR1 is LGHNA, CDR2 YNFKEQ, per germline. V was clipped by 1 base and J by 2 bases; unmatched bases: 7. The DNA for the CDR3 is TGTGCCAGCAGCCAAGGAAGGACTAGCATGCCCTACGAGCAGTACTTC. It yields the protein CASSQGRTSMPYEQYF.

The sample holds one count of this clone. The chain links TRBV2 to TRBJ1-2; D is perhaps TRBD1 (6 bases). This CDR3 comprises 13 residues. Germline values: CDR1 SNHLY, CDR2 FYNNEI. Trimming removed 7 bases at V and 6 bases at J, with 15 bases between. DNA of the CDR3: TGTGCCAGCAAAGGGAGTGGGGGCGATGGCTACACCTTC. As protein: CASKGSGGDGYTF.

This sequence joins TRBV7-8 and TRBJ1-5; D not certain. Germline-derived CDR1 and CDR2 are SGHVS and FQNEAQ. The V end lost 1 base, the J end lost 1 base, and 5 bases lay between the germline ends. The CDR3 runs to 14 residues. CDR3 in amino acids: CASSLVASNQPQHF. The CDR3 nucleotides are TGTGCCAGCAGCTTAGTTGCCAGCAATCAGCCCCAGCATTTT.

V gene TRBV19 combines with J gene TRBJ2-3; perhaps D is TRBD1 or TRBD2 (6 bases each). This CDR3 has 14 amino acids. Germline V lookup: CDR1 LNHDA, CDR2 SQIVND (reference sequence). V dropped 3 bases and J dropped 3 bases, with 10 bases sitting between them. This chain's CDR3 is CASSIRGETDTQYF. The CDR3 nucleotides are TGTGCCAGTAGTATTAGGGGGGAAACAGATACGCAGTATTTT.

The rearrangement joins TRBV7-8 to TRBJ1-2; a possible D gene is TRBD1 (6 bases). The germline gives CDR1 SGHVS, CDR2 FQNEAQ. The CDR3 extends over 15 amino acids. V shed 2 bases and J shed 4 bases, with 14 bases lying between them. CDR3 DNA: TGTGCCAGCAGCTTAAACAGGGACGAGGGCTATGGCTACACCTTC. Its protein product is CASSLNRDEGYGYTF.

The J gene is TRBJ2-7, the V gene TRBV6-5; D possibly corresponds to TRBD1 (5 bases). There are 14 residues in the CDR3. V gave up 6 bases and J gave up 0 bases, with 12 bases separating them. The germline gives CDR1 MNHEY, CDR2 SVGAGI. For the CDR3, the DNA is TGTGCCAGCAGCGGCGAAAGGGGCTCCTACGAGCAGTACTTC. This codes for CASSGERGSYEQYF.

This chain connects TRBV27 to TRBJ1-1; weak D call: TRBD1 (6 bases). Germline V gives CDR1 MNHEY, CDR2 SMNVEV (reference sequence). V was clipped by 5 bases and J by 5 bases, with 12 bases between them. This CDR3 is built from 13 residues. For the CDR3, the DNA is TGTGCCAGCAGTCTACAGGGATTTACTGAAGCTTTCTTT. It specifies CASSLQGFTEAFF.

The genes are TRBV9 and TRBJ2-7; 8 bases match TRBD1. This CDR3 comprises 15 residues. CDR1 is SGDLS and CDR2 is YYNGEE in the germline V gene. The ends lost 0 bases at V and 5 bases at J; junction bases unmatched: 7. CDR3 loop: CASSVEDRASHEQYF. CDR3 bases: TGTGCCAGCAGCGTAGAGGACAGGGCGAGCCACGAGCAGTACTTC.

V usage is TRBV27 and J usage is TRBJ2-1; a possible D gene is TRBD2 (6 bases). The ends were cut back, 6 bases at V and 9 bases at J, with 18 bases in the middle. The CDR3 extends over 14 amino acids. Germline V gives CDR1 MNHEY, CDR2 SMNVEV (reference sequence). The CDR3 bases are TGTGCCAGCAGCCCTCGGCCGACTAGTTTTGAGCAGTTCTTC. Amino acid sequence: CASSPRPTSFEQFF.

V gene TRBV11-3 combines with J gene TRBJ1-1; the D is unclear. Looked up from germline, CDR1 is SGHNT and CDR2 is YENEEA. The CDR3 runs 14 residues. V shed 9 bases and J shed 1 base, with 15 bases lying between them. CDR3 amino acids: CASSSGIGNTEAFF. Written as DNA, the CDR3 is TGTGCCAGTTCCTCCGGGATTGGGAACACTGAAGCTTTCTTT.

The chain links TRBV6-1 to TRBJ2-3; D remains ambiguous. The V gene lost 3 bases and the J gene lost 2 bases, with 15 bases spanning the gap. The germline V gene encodes CDR1 MNHNS and CDR2 SASEGT. The length of the CDR3 is 16 residues. The CDR3 reads CASSEFWLASTDTQYF. The CDR3 DNA sequence: TGTGCCAGCAGTGAGTTTTGGTTGGCCTCCACAGATACGCAGTATTTT.

The V gene is TRBV10-1, the J gene TRBJ2-1, with 15 bases matching TRBD2. After removal of 0 bases from V and 9 bases from J, the junction contained 6 bases not matched to a gene. Germline values: CDR1 WNHNN, CDR2 SYGVQD (reference sequence). This CDR3 is built from 17 residues. In DNA, the CDR3 is TGCGCCAGCAGTGAGTCGTGGACTAGCGGGAGGGCCGGTGAGCAGTTCTTC. Translating gives CASSESWTSGRAGEQFF.

The chain employs TRBV9 and TRBJ1-2; no reliable D call. Per the germline V gene, CDR1 is SGDLS and CDR2 is YYNGEE. V gave up 4 bases and J gave up 4 bases, with 17 bases separating them. The CDR3 covers 15 residues. CDR3 bases: TGTGCCAGCAGCTCCTCCGACGGAACCTTCTATGGCTACACCTTC. Its translation: CASSSSDGTFYGYTF. Variable domain in full (rest from reference TRBV9 and TRBJ1-2): DSGVTQTPKHLITATGQRVTLRCSPRSGDLSVYWYQQSLDQGLQFLIQYYNGEERAKGNILERFSAQQFPDLHSELNLSSLELGDSALYFCASSSSDGTFYGYTFGSGTRLTVV.

The CDR3 bases are TGCGCCAGCAGTCAATCCGGGGGAGGTTTAGGGAATGAGCAGTTCTTC. It yields the protein CASSQSGGGLGNEQFF. V usage is TRBV23-1 and J usage is TRBJ2-1, with D possibly being TRBD2 (6 bases). TRBV23-1 is noted as an ORF with a role that remains uncertain. V was pared by 0 bases and J by 7 bases, with 16 bases between. The CDR3 contains 16 residues.

The chain uses TRBV2 and TRBJ1-1, with D uncertain. The V gene lost 5 bases and the J gene lost 5 bases, with 12 bases spanning the gap. This CDR3 spans 13 amino acids. Per germline, CDR1 SNHLY and CDR2 FYNNEI. The CDR3 loop is CASSSSYRTEAFF. In DNA form, the CDR3 reads TGTGCCAGCAGTTCCTCCTATAGGACTGAAGCTTTCTTT.

V and J are TRBV29-1 and TRBJ2-2; TRBD1 is a possible D gene (5 bases). V was trimmed by 4 bases and J by 2 bases, leaving 8 bases between them. This CDR3 has 13 residues. Germline lookup yields CDR1 SQVTM and CDR2 ANQGSEA. The CDR3 nucleotides read TGCAGCGTTGGCAGGGAAAACACCGGGGAGCTGTTTTTT. As protein: CSVGRENTGELFF.

The V gene is TRBV9, the J gene TRBJ1-1; the match to TRBD1 covers 10 bases. The CDR3 length is 15 residues. V shed 3 bases and J 6 bases; nucleotides not matched to a gene: 8. CDR1 and CDR2 from the germline V gene are SGDLS and YYNGEE. The CDR3 bases are TGTGCCAGCAGCGGGGATATGGGGACAGGGGCTGAAGCTTTCTTT. Translated, it gives CASSGDMGTGAEAFF.

The gene calls are TRBV29-1 and TRBJ1-2; 7 nucleotides align to TRBD1. The trim removed 4 bases at V and 4 bases at J, leaving 3 bases unmatched. The CDR3 is 12 amino acids. Germline CDR1 and CDR2: SQVTM and ANQGSEA. The CDR3, as DNA: TGCAGCGTTGGGGGACAGAGCTATGGCTACACCTTC. Protein product: CSVGGQSYGYTF. Looking up the rest from reference TRBV29-1 and TRBJ1-2 gives the full variable domain: SAVISQKPSRDICQRGTSLTIQCQVDSQVTMMFWYRQQPGQSLTLIATANQGSEATYESGFVIDKFPISRPNLTFSTLTVSNMSPEDSSIYLCSVGGQSYGYTFGSGTRLTVV.

The table lists this clone with a few counts. The chain uses TRBV6-1 and TRBJ1-3; possibly TRBD1 for D (5 bases). With 1 base removed from V and 2 bases from J, the gap between germline ends came to 15 bases. The CDR3 consists of 17 residues. Germline V gene data show CDR1 as MNHNS and CDR2 as SASEGT. CDR3 region: CASSEEPAGRAGNTIYF. CDR3 sequence (DNA): TGTGCCAGCAGTGAAGAGCCCGCAGGGAGGGCTGGAAACACCATATATTTT.

The V call is TRBV4-1, the J call TRBJ1-2, with D perhaps TRBD1 (6 bases). Germline-derived CDR1 and CDR2 are MGHRA and YSYEKL. This CDR3 has 15 residues. Trimming took 0 bases from V and 4 from J, leaving 12 bases between them. The CDR3 coding sequence is TGCGCCAGCAGCCAAGATCGCCCAGGGGCCTATGGCTACACCTTC. This gives the protein CASSQDRPGAYGYTF.

This rearrangement joins TRBV7-2 to TRBJ2-7; D unclear. Germline CDR1 reads SGHTA; CDR2 reads FQGNSA. Trimming removed 5 bases from V and 10 bases from J, with 15 bases in between. The CDR3 extends over 12 amino acids. The CDR3 reads CASSPGPRQQYF. For the CDR3, the DNA is TGTGCCAGCAGCCCCGGACCGAGACAACAGTACTTC.

The V call is TRBV2, the J call TRBJ1-3; D ambiguous. The germline V gene encodes CDR1 SNHLY and CDR2 FYNNEI. With 7 bases removed from V and 0 bases from J, the gap between germline ends came to 7 bases. This CDR3 contains 13 residues. As DNA, the CDR3 is TGTGCCAGCAAAGAAGACTCTGGAAACACCATATATTTT. It specifies CASKEDSGNTIYF.